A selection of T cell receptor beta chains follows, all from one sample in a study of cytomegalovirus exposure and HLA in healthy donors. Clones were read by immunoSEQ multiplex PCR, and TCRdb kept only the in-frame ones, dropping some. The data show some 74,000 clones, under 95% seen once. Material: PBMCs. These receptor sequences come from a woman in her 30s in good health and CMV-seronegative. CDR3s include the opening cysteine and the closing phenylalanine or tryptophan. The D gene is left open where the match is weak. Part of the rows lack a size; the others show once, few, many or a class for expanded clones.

CDR3aa: CASSSQVPNYGYTF
CDR3nt: TGTGCCAGTAGTTCACAGGTTCCCAACTATGGCTACACCTTC
j_gene: TRBJ1-2
d_gene: .
abundance: .
v_gene: TRBV19

CDR3aa: CASSPLRVLGTEAFF
CDR3nt: TGTGCCAGCAGTCCCCTCAGGGTTCTGGGCACTGAAGCTTTCTTT
j_gene: TRBJ1-1
d_gene: .
abundance: .
v_gene: TRBV6-5

CDR3aa: CASSPGQGPYGYTF
CDR3nt: TGCGCCAGCAGCCCGGGACAGGGGCCCTATGGCTACACCTTC
j_gene: TRBJ1-2
d_gene: TRBD1
abundance: .
v_gene: TRBV5-1

CDR3aa: CASSQVRPGTGVHEQYF
CDR3nt: TGTGCCAGCAGCCAAGTGAGACCCGGGACAGGCGTCCACGAGCAGTACTTC
j_gene: TRBJ2-7
d_gene: TRBD1
abundance: .
v_gene: TRBV14

CDR3aa: CATSRVDRGRFF
CDR3nt: TGTGCCACCAGCAGAGTCGACAGGGGTCGGTTCTTC
j_gene: TRBJ2-1
d_gene: TRBD1
abundance: .
v_gene: TRBV15

CDR3aa: CASSLAQDSVKAFF
CDR3nt: TGTGCCAGCAGCTTGGCCCAGGACAGCGTTAAAGCTTTCTTT
j_gene: TRBJ1-1
d_gene: .
abundance: .
v_gene: TRBV5-6

CDR3aa: CASSPREGRGLGGSEAFF
CDR3nt: TGTGCCAGCAGCCCCCGTGAGGGCAGGGGGCTAGGAGGGTCTGAAGCTTTCTTT
j_gene: TRBJ1-1
d_gene: TRBD1
abundance: once
v_gene: TRBV11-1

CDR3aa: CASSHRRGNTEAFF
CDR3nt: TGTGCCAGTAGTCACCGCAGGGGAAACACTGAAGCTTTCTTT
j_gene: TRBJ1-1
d_gene: .
abundance: .
v_gene: TRBV19

CDR3aa: CASSGAPHLNTEAFF
CDR3nt: TGTGCCAGCAGCGGGGCCCCCCACTTGAACACTGAAGCTTTCTTT
j_gene: TRBJ1-1
d_gene: .
abundance: .
v_gene: TRBV7-8

CDR3aa: CASSLALGGSTDTQYF
CDR3nt: TGTGCCAGCAGCTTGGCCCTGGGGGGTAGCACAGATACGCAGTATTTT
j_gene: TRBJ2-3
d_gene: .
abundance: .
v_gene: TRBV5-4

CDR3aa: CASSLEAGPSTDTQYF
CDR3nt: TGCGCCAGCAGCTTGGAAGCGGGACCTAGCACAGATACGCAGTATTTT
j_gene: TRBJ2-3
d_gene: TRBD2
abundance: .
v_gene: TRBV5-1

CDR3aa: CASRPNRNSNQPQHF
CDR3nt: TGTGCCAGTAGGCCCAACAGGAATAGCAATCAGCCCCAGCATTTT
j_gene: TRBJ1-5
d_gene: .
abundance: .
v_gene: TRBV19

CDR3aa: CASSRDRSLGYGYTF
CDR3nt: TGTGCCAGCTCACGGGACAGGAGCCTTGGCTATGGCTACACCTTC
j_gene: TRBJ1-2
d_gene: TRBD1
abundance: .
v_gene: TRBV18

CDR3aa: CASSGTSGRVGELFF
CDR3nt: TGTGCCAGCAGCGGGACTAGCGGGAGAGTCGGGGAGCTGTTTTTT
j_gene: TRBJ2-2
d_gene: TRBD2
abundance: .
v_gene: TRBV7-9

CDR3aa: CASSRIATGVTEAFF
CDR3nt: TGTGCCAGCAGTAGAATTGCGACAGGGGTGACTGAAGCTTTCTTT
j_gene: TRBJ1-1
d_gene: TRBD1
abundance: .
v_gene: TRBV28

CDR3aa: CASSEPSRGGNTEAFF
CDR3nt: TGTGCCAGTAGTGAGCCTTCGCGAGGGGGGAACACTGAAGCTTTCTTT
j_gene: TRBJ1-1
d_gene: .
abundance: .
v_gene: TRBV19

CDR3aa: CASSQRAPGNTIYF
CDR3nt: TGTGCCAGCTCCCAGAGGGCGCCCGGAAACACCATATATTTT
j_gene: TRBJ1-3
d_gene: .
abundance: .
v_gene: TRBV28

CDR3aa: CASSGTSGGFGELFF
CDR3nt: TGTGCCAGCAGCGGGACTAGCGGGGGGTTCGGGGAGCTGTTTTTT
j_gene: TRBJ2-2
d_gene: TRBD2
abundance: .
v_gene: TRBV7-2

CDR3aa: CASSPGSRAGYTF
CDR3nt: TGTGCCAGCAGTCCGGGGAGCCGAGCGGGCTACACCTTC
j_gene: TRBJ1-2
d_gene: .
abundance: once
v_gene: TRBV2

CDR3aa: CASSIARTGGNSPLHF
CDR3nt: TGTGCCAGTAGTATCGCGCGGACAGGGGGTAATTCACCCCTCCACTTT
j_gene: TRBJ1-6
d_gene: TRBD1
abundance: .
v_gene: TRBV19

CDR3aa: CASSPREVRTEAFF
CDR3nt: TGCGCCAGCAGCCCCAGAGAGGTTAGGACTGAAGCTTTCTTT
j_gene: TRBJ1-1
d_gene: .
abundance: .
v_gene: TRBV5-1

CDR3aa: CSSVLGAGPSTDTQYF
CDR3nt: TGCAGCTCCGTTCTAGGAGCGGGCCCTAGCACAGATACGCAGTATTTT
j_gene: TRBJ2-3
d_gene: .
abundance: .
v_gene: TRBV29-1

CDR3aa: CASSMRLAGARTDTQYF
CDR3nt: TGTGCCAGCAGCATGCGACTAGCGGGGGCCCGCACAGATACGCAGTATTTT
j_gene: TRBJ2-3
d_gene: TRBD2
abundance: .
v_gene: TRBV9

CDR3aa: CASSDRLAGGPYEQYF
CDR3nt: TGTGCCAGCAGTGACAGACTAGCGGGAGGGCCCTACGAGCAGTACTTC
j_gene: TRBJ2-7
d_gene: TRBD2
abundance: .
v_gene: TRBV2

CDR3aa: CASHTGNEQFF
CDR3nt: TGTGCCAGTCACACGGGTAATGAGCAGTTCTTC
j_gene: TRBJ2-1
d_gene: .
abundance: .
v_gene: TRBV6-6

CDR3aa: CASSFVGQGSYNEQFF
CDR3nt: TGTGCCAGCAGTTTCGTGGGACAGGGCTCCTACAATGAGCAGTTCTTC
j_gene: TRBJ2-1
d_gene: TRBD1
abundance: .
v_gene: TRBV28

CDR3aa: CAISESRETQYF
CDR3nt: TGTGCCATCAGTGAGTCACGGGAGACCCAGTACTTC
j_gene: TRBJ2-5
d_gene: .
abundance: .
v_gene: TRBV10-3

CDR3aa: CASSRGQGSAGYTF
CDR3nt: TGTGCCAGCAGCCGCGGACAGGGCAGTGCTGGCTACACCTTC
j_gene: TRBJ1-2
d_gene: TRBD1
abundance: .
v_gene: TRBV7-2

CDR3aa: CASSIHSPTDTQYF
CDR3nt: TGTGCCAGTAGTATACACAGTCCCACAGATACGCAGTATTTT
j_gene: TRBJ2-3
d_gene: .
abundance: .
v_gene: TRBV19

CDR3aa: CASSLRVSENTEAFF
CDR3nt: TGCGCCAGCAGCTTGCGAGTGTCCGAGAACACTGAAGCTTTCTTT
j_gene: TRBJ1-1
d_gene: .
abundance: .
v_gene: TRBV5-1

CDR3aa: CASRQSGSGNTIYF
CDR3nt: TGTGCGTCTCGGCAGTCAGGTTCTGGAAACACCATATATTTT
j_gene: TRBJ1-3
d_gene: .
abundance: .
v_gene: TRBV19

CDR3aa: CASSLERRYNEQFF
CDR3nt: TGTGCCAGCAGCTTAGAAAGGAGATACAATGAGCAGTTCTTC
j_gene: TRBJ2-1
d_gene: .
abundance: .
v_gene: TRBV11-2

CDR3aa: CASHGGLPPYEQYF
CDR3nt: TGTGCCAGTCATGGGGGACTCCCACCATACGAGCAGTACTTC
j_gene: TRBJ2-7
d_gene: .
abundance: .
v_gene: TRBV2

CDR3aa: CASSLGQGAREAFF
CDR3nt: TGCGCCAGCAGCTTGGGACAGGGGGCGCGTGAAGCTTTCTTT
j_gene: TRBJ1-1
d_gene: TRBD1
abundance: .
v_gene: TRBV5-1

CDR3aa: CAWSVHREGYTF
CDR3nt: TGTGCCTGGAGTGTACACAGGGAGGGCTACACCTTC
j_gene: TRBJ1-2
d_gene: .
abundance: .
v_gene: TRBV30

CDR3aa: CASSLRQFYGYTF
CDR3nt: TGTGCCAGCAGTTTACGACAGTTCTATGGCTACACCTTC
j_gene: TRBJ1-2
d_gene: .
abundance: .
v_gene: TRBV28

CDR3aa: CSATRGFEQYF
CDR3nt: TGCAGTGCTACCCGGGGGTTCGAGCAGTACTTC
j_gene: TRBJ2-7
d_gene: .
abundance: .
v_gene: TRBV20-1

CDR3aa: CASSPGTGSYNEQFF
CDR3nt: TGTGCCAGCAGCCCCGGGACAGGGTCCTACAATGAGCAGTTCTTC
j_gene: TRBJ2-1
d_gene: TRBD1
abundance: .
v_gene: TRBV9

CDR3aa: CASSVQGSGYTF
CDR3nt: TGCGCCAGCAGCGTACAGGGAAGTGGCTACACCTTC
j_gene: TRBJ1-2
d_gene: .
abundance: few
v_gene: TRBV5-1

CDR3aa: CASSLGRGGMEETQYF
CDR3nt: TGCGCCAGCAGCTTGGGCCGGGGGGGTATGGAAGAGACCCAGTACTTC
j_gene: TRBJ2-5
d_gene: TRBD2
abundance: .
v_gene: TRBV5-1

CDR3aa: CASSEQQVNQPQHF
CDR3nt: TGTGCCAGCAGTGAGCAACAAGTTAATCAGCCCCAGCATTTT
j_gene: TRBJ1-5
d_gene: .
abundance: .
v_gene: TRBV6-1

CDR3aa: CASSLVLGEPQHF
CDR3nt: TGCGCCAGCAGCCTGGTATTGGGAGAGCCCCAGCATTTT
j_gene: TRBJ1-5
d_gene: .
abundance: .
v_gene: TRBV5-1

CDR3aa: CAWSVGGGNQPQHF
CDR3nt: TGTGCCTGGAGTGTGGGGGGTGGCAATCAGCCCCAGCATTTT
j_gene: TRBJ1-5
d_gene: .
abundance: .
v_gene: TRBV30

CDR3aa: CASSQDGGAAEAFF
CDR3nt: TGTGCCAGCAGCCAAGATGGGGGGGCGGCTGAAGCTTTCTTT
j_gene: TRBJ1-1
d_gene: .
abundance: .
v_gene: TRBV14

CDR3aa: CASSLRTSSGATYEQYF
CDR3nt: TGTGCCAGCAGCTTAAGGACTTCTAGCGGGGCAACCTACGAGCAGTACTTC
j_gene: TRBJ2-7
d_gene: TRBD2
abundance: .
v_gene: TRBV7-8

CDR3aa: CATSRSTGTGLGGTEAFF
CDR3nt: TGTGCCACCAGCAGATCCACCGGGACAGGGTTAGGTGGCACTGAAGCTTTCTTT
j_gene: TRBJ1-1
d_gene: TRBD1
abundance: few
v_gene: TRBV15

CDR3aa: CASGPPGVVNTGELFF
CDR3nt: TGTGCTAGTGGTCCTCCGGGGGTCGTGAACACCGGGGAGCTGTTTTTT
j_gene: TRBJ2-2
d_gene: .
abundance: .
v_gene: TRBV12-5

CDR3aa: CASSLWGGSSYEQYF
CDR3nt: TGTGCCAGCAGCTTATGGGGCGGTAGCTCCTACGAGCAGTACTTC
j_gene: TRBJ2-7
d_gene: .
abundance: once
v_gene: TRBV7-2

CDR3aa: CASSSQVSGNTIYF
CDR3nt: TGTGCCAGCAGCTCACAGGTCTCTGGAAACACCATATATTTT
j_gene: TRBJ1-3
d_gene: .
abundance: .
v_gene: TRBV7-2

CDR3aa: CASSLTSGSFKQYF
CDR3nt: TGTGCCAGCAGCTTAACTAGCGGCTCCTTTAAGCAGTACTTC
j_gene: TRBJ2-7
d_gene: .
abundance: .
v_gene: TRBV7-3

CDR3aa: CASSLTSYGYTF
CDR3nt: TGTGCCAGCAGCCTGACATCCTATGGCTACACCTTC
j_gene: TRBJ1-2
d_gene: .
abundance: .
v_gene: TRBV6-1

CDR3aa: CASSPGTSGLYSYEQYF
CDR3nt: TGTGCCAGCAGCCCCGGGACTAGCGGCCTGTACTCCTACGAGCAGTACTTC
j_gene: TRBJ2-7
d_gene: TRBD2
abundance: .
v_gene: TRBV5-4

CDR3aa: CASSEPRGLNTEAFF
CDR3nt: TGTGCCAGCAGTGAACCCAGGGGGCTGAACACTGAAGCTTTCTTT
j_gene: TRBJ1-1
d_gene: TRBD1
abundance: .
v_gene: TRBV28

CDR3aa: CASSVGDRYQPQHF
CDR3nt: TGTGCCAGCAGCGTAGGGGACAGATATCAGCCCCAGCATTTT
j_gene: TRBJ1-5
d_gene: TRBD1
abundance: .
v_gene: TRBV9

CDR3aa: CASSPGLASTDTQYF
CDR3nt: TGTGCCAGCAGCCCGGGACTAGCGAGCACAGATACGCAGTATTTT
j_gene: TRBJ2-3
d_gene: TRBD2
abundance: .
v_gene: TRBV7-6

CDR3aa: CASSTVGLSGGYTF
CDR3nt: TGTGCCAGTAGTACCGTGGGACTGTCTGGTGGCTACACCTTC
j_gene: TRBJ1-2
d_gene: .
abundance: .
v_gene: TRBV19

CDR3aa: CASLFRGGQPQHF
CDR3nt: TGTGCCAGCCTCTTTAGAGGTGGGCAGCCCCAGCATTTT
j_gene: TRBJ1-5
d_gene: .
abundance: .
v_gene: TRBV6-1

CDR3aa: CASSLPHEQYTDTQYF
CDR3nt: TGTGCCAGCAGCCTCCCCCACGAACAGTACACAGATACGCAGTATTTT
j_gene: TRBJ2-3
d_gene: .
abundance: .
v_gene: TRBV5-4

CDR3aa: CAISDFGQGSETQYF
CDR3nt: TGTGCCATCAGTGACTTCGGACAGGGGTCGGAGACCCAGTACTTC
j_gene: TRBJ2-5
d_gene: TRBD1
abundance: .
v_gene: TRBV10-3

CDR3aa: CSVEVPGQGYEQYF
CDR3nt: TGCAGCGTTGAAGTACCGGGACAGGGCTACGAGCAGTACTTC
j_gene: TRBJ2-7
d_gene: TRBD1
abundance: .
v_gene: TRBV29-1